The rows below give T cell receptor beta chains drawn from one sample of a study of beta chain features in type 1 diabetes. Measured with immunoSEQ multiplex PCR; TCRdb has only the in-frame clones, and not every one. The data show just under 150,000 clones, approximately 13% seen once. Sequenced: central memory CD4+ T cells from blood. These receptors were collected from a man aged 18 to 29 with type 1 diabetes. Each CDR3 is given with its conserved first and last residue. D genes are given only for firm matches. Expanded clones are given a class, and other clones once, few, many or no size at all.

cdr3_length	v_call	j_call	d_call	clone_size	cdr3_nt	cdr3_aa
15	TRBV28	TRBJ1-1	.	few	TGTGCCAGCAGTCCCGGGGGACGGATGAACACTGAAGCTTTCTTT	CASSPGGRMNTEAFF
15	TRBV30	TRBJ2-2	TRBD1	.	TGTGCCTGGATCCATGGACAGGGGTATACCGGGGAGCTGTTTTTT	CAWIHGQGYTGELFF
14	TRBV9	TRBJ1-1	.	.	TGTGCCAGCAGACCGGACACCTCGAACACTGAAGCTTTCTTT	CASRPDTSNTEAFF
12	TRBV19	TRBJ2-1	.	few	TGTGCCAGTAGTATAGGAGGCGGTGAGCAGTTCTTC	CASSIGGGEQFF
16	TRBV9	TRBJ2-3	TRBD2	many	TGTGCCAGCAGCGTAAACCCGGGGGGGAGCACAGATACGCAGTATTTT	CASSVNPGGSTDTQYF
13	TRBV7-6	TRBJ1-1	.	.	TGTGCCAGCAACAACCCGGGAGGGGGGTACGCTTTCTTT	CASNNPGGGYAFF
13	TRBV5-7	TRBJ2-7	.	few	TGTGCCAGCAGCTTGGACAGGTCCTACGAGCAGTACTTC	CASSLDRSYEQYF
16	TRBV7-3	TRBJ2-3	.	.	TGTGCCAGCAGCCCCTTTCTCAGCACTAGCACAGATGCGCAGTATTTT	CASSPFLSTSTDAQYF
14	TRBV30	TRBJ1-4	.	few	TGTGCCTGGAGTGTACTTTCCCAGGTTGAAAAACTGTTTTTT	CAWSVLSQVEKLFF
15	TRBV30	TRBJ2-7	.	.	TGTGCCTGGAGTGGGAGGGGTCTCAGCTCCTACGAGCAGTACTTC	CAWSGRGLSSYEQYF
13	TRBV6-6	TRBJ1-5	.	few	TGTGCCAGCAGTTCGACGGATGAGCAGCCCCAGCATTTT	CASSSTDEQPQHF
17	TRBV4-2	TRBJ2-7	.	.	TGTGCCAGCAGCCAAGATAGGGGGACCGGGATCTCCTACGAGCAGTACTTC	CASSQDRGTGISYEQYF
16	TRBV2	TRBJ2-1	TRBD1	few	TGTGCCAGCAGAAGTTTGGACAGGGGGCGTTTCGATGAGCAGTTCTTC	CASRSLDRGRFDEQFF
13	TRBV1	TRBJ2-7	.	.	TGCACCAGCAGCCAGAAGCCCCTCTACGAGCAGTACTTC	CTSSQKPLYEQYF
11	TRBV20-1	TRBJ1-1	.	.	TGCAGTGTTGCCTATTGGACTGAAGCTTTCTTT	CSVAYWTEAFF
13	TRBV23-1	TRBJ2-7	.	few	TGCGCCAGCAGTCGTCAGCTTGAGTACGAGCAGTACTTC	CASSRQLEYEQYF
12	TRBV6-6	TRBJ1-2	TRBD1	.	TGTGCCAGCAGTCCTTACGACAGGGGGTACACCTTC	CASSPYDRGYTF
13	TRBV30	TRBJ1-2	.	.	TGTGCCTGGGCCGGTTCCCAGGGCGGGGGCTACACCTTC	CAWAGSQGGGYTF
13	TRBV4-2	TRBJ2-5	.	.	TGTGCCAGCAGCCAGGGTAGCCAAGAGACCCAGTACTTC	CASSQGSQETQYF
15	TRBV30	TRBJ1-6	TRBD1	.	TGTGCCTGGAGTCGCCGGGACAGGACGGATTCACCCCTCCACTTT	CAWSRRDRTDSPLHF
13	TRBV11-2	TRBJ2-3	TRBD1	few	TGTGCCAGCAGCTCACAGGGGCCAGATACGCAGTATTTT	CASSSQGPDTQYF
13	TRBV6-6	TRBJ2-1	.	.	TGTGCCAGCAGTTACGGGGGCCGAAATGAGCAGTTCTTC	CASSYGGRNEQFF
16	TRBV30	TRBJ1-6	.	.	TGTGCCTGGAGTAGGGCAGCAAATTCCTATAATTCACCCCTCCACTTT	CAWSRAANSYNSPLHF
12	TRBV29-1	TRBJ1-4	.	few	TGCAGCGTGGAGACTGGACGTGAAAAACTGTTTTTT	CSVETGREKLFF
15	TRBV5-4	TRBJ2-1	.	.	TGTGCCAGCAGCATTACACAGGGATCCTACAATGAGCAGTTCTTC	CASSITQGSYNEQFF
16	TRBV4-1	TRBJ1-6	TRBD1	few	TGCGCCAGCAGCCAAGATTCGTCAGGGGGCCGGTCACCCCTCCACTTT	CASSQDSSGGRSPLHF
14	TRBV2	TRBJ1-1	.	few	TGTGCCAGCATTAGAGGAGGAAAGAACACTGAAGCTTTCTTT	CASIRGGKNTEAFF
12	TRBV14	TRBJ2-3	.	many	TGTGCCAGCAGCCCGAGGGGAGATACGCAGTATTTT	CASSPRGDTQYF
13	TRBV5-4	TRBJ1-3	.	.	TGTGCCAGCAGGACCAGGGCGTCGAACACCATATATTTT	CASRTRASNTIYF
15	TRBV4-1	TRBJ2-7	TRBD1	.	TGCGCCAGCAGCCATGGCCTCCGGGACAGGGCTGAGCAGTACTTC	CASSHGLRDRAEQYF
15	TRBV15	TRBJ2-7	.	few	TGTGCCACCAGCAGACCCCCGACAGGACCTTACGAGCAGTACTTC	CATSRPPTGPYEQYF
16	TRBV5-4	TRBJ2-2	.	.	TGTGCCAGCACCGAAACAGCCATGCCGGGGACCGGGGAGCTGTTTTTT	CASTETAMPGTGELFF
14	TRBV19	TRBJ2-7	.	few	TGTGCCAGTTCTGTCGGCAGGGGGGCTGGTGAGCAGTACTTC	CASSVGRGAGEQYF
17	TRBV4-2	TRBJ2-2	TRBD2	.	TGTGCCAGCAGCCAAGATGGTCTAGCGGAGCGCACCGGGGAGCTGTTTTTT	CASSQDGLAERTGELFF
16	TRBV27	TRBJ2-3	TRBD2	few	TGTGCCAGCAGTTCGCCGACTAGCGGGGGGGCTAAAGCGCAGTATTTT	CASSSPTSGGAKAQYF
15	TRBV28	TRBJ2-1	TRBD2	few	TGTGCCAGCAGTGCCCCTAGCGGGGGGTACAATGAGCAGTTCTTC	CASSAPSGGYNEQFF
17	TRBV11-2	TRBJ2-3	TRBD2	.	TGTGCCAGCAGCTTACTTCCTAGCGGGGGGCCGACAGATACGCAGTATTTT	CASSLLPSGGPTDTQYF
14	TRBV7-6	TRBJ2-7	.	few	TGTGCCAGCTTCAGGGGACCGAGCTCCTACGAGCAGTACTTC	CASFRGPSSYEQYF
17	TRBV7-8	TRBJ2-1	TRBD2	.	TGTGCCAGCAGCCACCGGCCACTAGCGGGGGGAATCAATGAGCAGTTCTTC	CASSHRPLAGGINEQFF
14	TRBV6-1	TRBJ1-2	.	.	TGTGCCAGCAGTGAAACAGCCACTAACTATGGCTACACCTTC	CASSETATNYGYTF
10	TRBV29-1	TRBJ2-3	.	few	TGCAGCGTTGAAAGGGGAACGCAGTATTTT	CSVERGTQYF
8	TRBV9	TRBJ1-2	.	.	TGTGCCAGCAGCGTACACACCTTC	CASSVHTF
15	TRBV27	TRBJ2-4	.	few	TGTGCCAGCAGTTTTGTGGGGCTAGCCAAAAACATTCAGTACTTC	CASSFVGLAKNIQYF
13	TRBV6-1	TRBJ2-2	.	many	TGTGCCAGCAGGACAGGGAACACCGGGGAGCTGTTTTTT	CASRTGNTGELFF
12	TRBV7-8	TRBJ2-1	.	.	TGTGCCAGCAGCTTGACAGCTTATGAGCAGTTCTTC	CASSLTAYEQFF